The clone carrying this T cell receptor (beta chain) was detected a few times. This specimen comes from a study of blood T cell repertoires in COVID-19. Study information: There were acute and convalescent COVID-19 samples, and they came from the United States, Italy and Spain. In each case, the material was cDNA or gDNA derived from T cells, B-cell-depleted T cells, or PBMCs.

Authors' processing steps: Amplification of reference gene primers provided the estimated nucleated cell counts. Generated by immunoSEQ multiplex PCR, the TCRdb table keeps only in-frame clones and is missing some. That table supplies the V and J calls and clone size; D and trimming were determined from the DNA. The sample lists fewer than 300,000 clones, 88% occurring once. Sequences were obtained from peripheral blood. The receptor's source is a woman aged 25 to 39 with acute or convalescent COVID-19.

CDR3 loop: CASSVGGGAPGELFF. The CDR3 DNA reads as TGTGCCAGCAGTGTAGGTGGAGGGGCCCCCGGGGAGCTGTTTTTT. The chain uses TRBV25-1 and TRBJ2-2; D perhaps matches TRBD2 (6 bases). Looked up from germline, CDR1 is MGHDK and CDR2 is SYGVNS. The CDR3 is 15 amino acids. V was shortened by 4 bases and J by 6 bases, with 15 bases between the two germline ends.